A single sample is the source of the 20 T cell receptor beta chains below, sequenced in a study of cytomegalovirus exposure and HLA in healthy donors. The PCR was carried out with 60 Vbeta primers and 13 Jbeta primers. Assay: immunoSEQ multiplex PCR; the TCRdb copy retains only in-frame clones and omits some. The sample includes over 150,000 clones, around 83% of them seen just once. The source material was PBMCs. These receptors were obtained from a woman in her 50s in good health and CMV-seropositive.

This clone was counted a single time. A junction end diverges from the germline sequence, so it may reflect a read error. The gene calls are TRBV7-9 and TRBJ2-1; 10 bases agree with TRBD2. The germline gives CDR1 SEHNR, CDR2 FQNEAQ (reference sequence). The CDR3 consists of 17 residues. Written as DNA, the CDR3 is TGTTCCAGCAGCTTAGTGGTAGCGGGGGGTACCTACAATGAGCAGTTCTTC. Translation: CSSSLVVAGGTYNEQFF. The variable domain in full, with the rest retrieved from reference TRBV7-9 and TRBJ2-1, is DTGVSQNPRHKITKRGQNVTFRCDPISEHNRLYWYRQTLGQGPEFLTYFQNEAQLEKSRLLSDRFSAERPKGSFSTLEIQRTEQGDSAMYLCSSSLVVAGGTYNEQFFGPGTRLTVL.

The V call is TRBV19, the J call TRBJ2-1, with 10 bases identical to TRBD1. V shed 5 bases, J shed 8 bases, and the junction held 6 bases outside the gene matches. In germline, CDR1 is LNHDA, CDR2 SQIVND (reference sequence). This CDR3 spans 14 amino acids. The CDR3 DNA is TGTGCCAGTAGTCCGGGACAGGGGAAGGATGAGCAGTTCTTC. Its translation is CASSPGQGKDEQFF. The full variable domain, its missing parts supplied by reference TRBV19 and TRBJ2-1, is DGGITQSPKYLFRKEGQNVTLSCEQNLNHDAMYWYRQDPGQGLRLIYYSQIVNDFQKGDIAEGYSVSREKKESFPLTVTSAQKNPTAFYLCASSPGQGKDEQFFGPGTRLTVL.

The chain couples TRBV6-1 to TRBJ1-4; D might be TRBD1 (6 bases). The germline gives CDR1 MNHNS, CDR2 SASEGT. This CDR3 is 13 amino acids long. V was trimmed by 3 bases and J by 6 bases, leaving 8 bases between them. CDR3 amino acids: CASSETGYEKLFF. CDR3 coding DNA: TGTGCCAGCAGTGAGACAGGTTATGAAAAACTGTTTTTT.

The chain combines TRBV14 with TRBJ2-3; D might be TRBD2 (5 bases). Germline CDR1 SGHDN, CDR2 FVKESK. The CDR3 runs to 14 residues. V shed 4 bases and J shed 5 bases, with 13 bases lying between them. CDR3 in amino acids: CASSLTRAGDTQYF. CDR3 bases: TGTGCCAGCAGCCTTACTAGAGCTGGAGATACGCAGTATTTT.

The chain recombines TRBV29-1 with TRBJ2-1; TRBD1 matches at 7 bases. Germline V gene data show CDR1 as SQVTM and CDR2 as ANQGSEA. The CDR3 is 16 residues long. J was trimmed by 5 bases and V by 7 bases; bases with no gene match: 17. This CDR3 reads CSGRQGLAAKNNEQFF. Here the CDR3 DNA reads TGCAGCGGCCGACAGGGTTTGGCGGCCAAGAACAATGAGCAGTTCTTC.

The chain employs TRBV29-1 and TRBJ2-1; 7 nucleotides line up with TRBD2. From germline, CDR1 is SQVTM and CDR2 ANQGSEA. V was clipped by 4 bases and J by 12 bases; unmatched bases: 12. The CDR3 extends over 13 amino acids. The CDR3 bases are TGCAGCGTTGCGGGACTACCCCTTACTGTGCAGTTCTTC. It yields the protein CSVAGLPLTVQFF.

The chain combines TRBV5-5 with TRBJ2-3; D remains ambiguous. The V and J ends lost 7 bases and 2 bases respectively, with 11 bases between them. Germline CDR1 SGHKS, CDR2 YYEKEE (reference sequence). This CDR3 is built from 13 residues. The CDR3: CASRRELTDTQYF. The CDR3 bases are TGTGCCAGCCGAAGAGAACTCACAGATACGCAGTATTTT.

J is TRBJ2-2 and V is TRBV9; 8 nucleotides agree with TRBD1. The CDR3 has 16 amino acids. CDR1 and CDR2 (germline): SGDLS, YYNGEE. V was clipped by 0 bases and J by 2 bases; unmatched bases: 3. The CDR3 protein is CASSVGPGGNTGELFF. CDR3 DNA: TGTGCCAGCAGCGTAGGTCCAGGGGGCAACACCGGGGAGCTGTTTTTT.

In its sample, this clone was seen a few times. The chain carries TRBV10-3 and TRBJ2-3; TRBD1 matches at 7 bases. CDR3 length: 14 amino acids. Germline V gene sequence: CDR1 ENHRY, CDR2 SYGVKD. Trimming cost V 6 bases and J 0 bases; bases outside gene matches: 3. In DNA, the CDR3 is TGTGCCATCAGACCGGGACAGAGCACAGATACGCAGTATTTT. Its protein product is CAIRPGQSTDTQYF.

The CDR3 here is CASSRPGLARSGELFF. The CDR3 bases are TGTGCCAGCAGTCGACCGGGACTAGCGAGGTCCGGGGAGCTGTTTTTT. This rearrangement joins TRBV28 to TRBJ2-2; 10 nucleotides align to TRBD2. V lost 5 bases, J lost 6 bases, and 9 bases stayed unmatched. This CDR3 has 16 residues. CDR1 is MDHEN and CDR2 is SYDVKM in the germline V gene.

The chain recombines TRBV19 with TRBJ1-3; D is possibly TRBD1 (5 bases). Germline-derived CDR1 and CDR2 are LNHDA and SQIVND (reference sequence). Trimming pared 6 bases from V and 8 bases from J, leaving 14 bases between. The CDR3 runs to 13 residues. CDR3 in amino acids: CASRSPEGHTIYF. The CDR3 DNA sequence: TGTGCCAGTAGGTCGCCGGAGGGACACACCATATATTTT.

This clone was seen once. V usage is TRBV7-2 and J usage is TRBJ2-7; 8 bases match TRBD2. Unmatched junction bases numbered 5, after V lost 5 bases and J lost 2 bases. The germline gives CDR1 SGHTA, CDR2 FQGNSA. CDR3 length equals 14 residues. The chain's CDR3 is CASSDSGAPYEQYF. CDR3 nucleotide sequence: TGTGCCAGCAGCGATAGCGGGGCCCCCTACGAGCAGTACTTC.

The count of this clone is one. The chain links TRBV2 to TRBJ1-5; no clear D gene. The germline V gene encodes CDR1 SNHLY and CDR2 FYNNEI. With 8 bases removed from V and 1 base from J, the gap between germline ends came to 15 bases. The CDR3 sequence is 15 residues long. The CDR3 here is CASGAGGSSNQPQHF. The CDR3 DNA reads TGTGCCAGCGGTGCAGGAGGGTCGAGCAATCAGCCCCAGCATTTT.

This rearrangement joins TRBV28 to TRBJ2-4; 7 bases line up with TRBD1. CDR1 and CDR2 (germline): MDHEN, SYDVKM. V gave up 3 bases and J gave up 7 bases; unmatched junction bases: 15. This CDR3 region has 17 residues. CDR3 amino acids: CASSLVGGASFGNIQYF. CDR3 nucleotide sequence: TGTGCCAGCAGTTTGGTAGGGGGCGCGAGTTTCGGGAACATTCAGTACTTC.

This chain uses TRBV30 with TRBJ1-2; D remains ambiguous. The CDR3 sequence is 12 residues long. The germline CDR1 and CDR2 sequences are GTSNPN and SVGIG (reference sequence). Trimming left V 0 bases short and J 5 bases short, with 7 bases between. The CDR3 DNA follows: TGTGCCTGGAGTGTAGCGCCGTATGGCTACACCTTC. It translates to CAWSVAPYGYTF.

V gene TRBV10-3 combines with J gene TRBJ2-7; weak D call: TRBD1 (5 bases). CDR1 and CDR2 (germline): ENHRY, SYGVKD. The CDR3 runs to 15 residues. The V gene lost 3 bases and the J gene lost 2 bases, with 14 bases spanning the gap. The CDR3 loop reads CAISDQTAHPYEQYF. The DNA of the CDR3 is TGTGCCATCAGTGATCAGACAGCCCACCCCTACGAGCAGTACTTC.

This clone was seen more than once but under ten times. V usage is TRBV5-4 and J usage is TRBJ2-4, with D maybe TRBD1 (5 bases). CDR3 length: 20 residues. Germline V gene data show CDR1 as SGHNT and CDR2 as YYREEE (reference sequence). Trimming took 1 base from V and 0 from J, leaving 23 bases between them. The CDR3 nucleotides read TGTGCCAGCAGCTTGATGGAAGCCGGTTCAGGGTTTCTAGCCAAAAACATTCAGTACTTC. It encodes CASSLMEAGSGFLAKNIQYF.

This sequence joins TRBV28 and TRBJ2-5, with 7 bases lining up with TRBD1. From germline, CDR1 is MDHEN and CDR2 SYDVKM. The CDR3 is 14 amino acids. V shed 6 bases and J 3 bases; nucleotides not matched to a gene: 7. The CDR3 spells CASSSSTGKETQYF. The CDR3 DNA is TGTGCCAGCAGCAGTTCGACAGGGAAAGAGACCCAGTACTTC. The full variable domain, completed using reference TRBV28 and TRBJ2-5, is DVKVTQSSRYLVKRTGEKVFLECVQDMDHENMFWYRQDPGLGLRLIYFSYDVKMKEKGDIPEGYSVSREKKERFSLILESASTNQTSMYLCASSSSTGKETQYFGPGTRLLVL.

The rearrangement uses TRBV28 and TRBJ1-2; no definite D call. The germline V and J ends were trimmed by 7 bases and 4 bases, with 16 bases remaining between them. CDR3 size: 14 residues. Germline CDR1 and CDR2: MDHEN and SYDVKM. CDR3 loop: CASISLDKLYGYTF. Written as DNA, the CDR3 is TGTGCCAGCATTTCCCTTGACAAACTCTATGGCTACACCTTC.

The chain carries TRBV9 and TRBJ2-5, with D maybe TRBD1 (5 bases). In germline, CDR1 is SGDLS, CDR2 YYNGEE. This CDR3 has 14 residues. Trimming pared 3 bases from V and 5 bases from J, leaving 14 bases between. The CDR3 protein is CASSADLRAETQYF. In nucleotides, the CDR3 is TGTGCCAGCAGCGCAGACCTCAGGGCGGAGACCCAGTACTTC.